This T cell receptor beta chain was identified in a study of shared clonotypes between healthy human individuals. CDR3 length equals 16 residues. Trimming removed 1 base from V and 2 bases from J, with 14 bases in between. CDR1 is SGHTA, CDR2 FQGNSA, per germline. This table comes from immunoSEQ multiplex PCR, and its TCRdb copy is limited to in-frame clones, with some not included. Of a few million clones in the sample, approximately 90% are singletons; the top ten hold 0.13% to 0.15%. The receptor comes from a man between 18 and 35 years old in good health. Specimen: naive CD4+ T cells sorted from blood. Subset meaning: CD45RA+ positively selected. The chain links TRBV7-2 to TRBJ1-2; D is perhaps TRBD1 (5 bases). CDR3 in DNA: TGTGCCAGCAGCTTAGGCCTCCTCCGGGACAACTATGGCTACACCTTC. It yields the protein CASSLGLLRDNYGYTF.